Following are 21 T cell receptor beta chains from one sample sequenced in a study of monozygotic twins with inflammatory bowel disease. TCRdb reworked the 5' RACE reads into one entry per CDR3 protein, no DNA. The listing records some 190,000 distinct CDR3 sequences. The sample comprised blood. The receptors originated from a human donor with ulcerative colitis or Crohn's disease, or a healthy co-twin of an affected twin (not recorded which).

The CDR3 loop is CASSDRGIYGYTF. V and J are TRBV25-1 and TRBJ1-2; TCRdb returns TRBD1, unconfirmable since there is no DNA. Germline V gene sequence: CDR1 MGHDK, CDR2 SYGVNS. CDR3 length equals 13 residues.

V gene TRBV9 combines with J gene TRBJ2-5. This CDR3 contains 14 residues. Germline CDR1 and CDR2: SGDLS and YYNGEE. The CDR3: CASSVDVIQETQYF.

This chain links TRBV7-8 with TRBJ2-2; without DNA, the TCRdb call of TRBD2 cannot be checked. Per germline, CDR1 SGHVS and CDR2 FQNEAQ. There are 20 residues in the CDR3. The CDR3 protein is CASSLDGLAGGYSGTGELFF. The full variable domain, with the rest looked up from reference TRBV7-8 and TRBJ2-2, is GAGVSQSPRYKVAKRGQDVALRCDPISGHVSLFWYQQALGQGPEFLTYFQNEAQLDKSGLPSDRFFAERPEGSVSTLKIQRTQQEDSAVYLCASSLDGLAGGYSGTGELFFGEGSRLTVL.

The chain couples TRBV9 to TRBJ2-7. The CDR3 runs 14 residues. The germline CDR1 and CDR2 sequences are SGDLS and YYNGEE. CDR3 loop: CASSVGTYSYEQYF.

This chain joins TRBV29-1 and TRBJ1-2; TCRdb's assignment of TRBD1 cannot be checked, as there is no DNA. The CDR3 is made up of 12 amino acids. Germline V gene data show CDR1 as SQVTM and CDR2 as ANQGSEA. CDR3 residues: CSVVGGKDGYTF.

The rearrangement links TRBV5-1 to TRBJ1-6; with no DNA, the TCRdb D assignment of TRBD1 cannot be verified. The CDR3 is 15 residues long. Germline lookup yields CDR1 SGHRS and CDR2 YFSETQ. CDR3 loop: CASSPWDTWNSPLHF.

The rearrangement links TRBV7-3 to TRBJ1-1; TCRdb's D gene call, TRBD1, goes unchecked for lack of DNA. This CDR3 region has 14 residues. Germline assignment: CDR1 SGHTA and CDR2 FQGTGA. This CDR3 reads CASSLRQGTTEAFF.

The genes are TRBV7-2 and TRBJ1-2; absent DNA, TCRdb's TRBD1 call cannot be checked. The CDR3 length is 13 residues. The V gene's germline CDR1 is SGHTA and CDR2 FQGNSA. Here the CDR3 reads CASSLFRGDGYTF.

The chain links TRBV24-1 to TRBJ2-3; TCRdb designates TRBD1, a call that cannot be tested without DNA. CDR1 and CDR2 from the germline V gene are KGHDR and SFDVKD. The CDR3 covers 15 residues. The CDR3 reads CATSSKQGGSDTQYF.

V is TRBV20-1 and J is TRBJ1-6; there is no DNA to check the TCRdb D call of TRBD1. Germline lookup yields CDR1 DFQATT and CDR2 SNEGSKA (reference sequence). The CDR3 consists of 15 residues. Here the CDR3 reads CSAVPGGSYNSPLHF.

The rearrangement joins TRBV20-1 to TRBJ2-7; the TCRdb D gene call, TRBD2, has no DNA to confirm it. The length of the CDR3 is 16 residues. Per germline, CDR1 DFQATT and CDR2 SNEGSKA (reference sequence). The CDR3 reads CSARDADGTMVNEQYF.

The CDR3 protein is CSARDLRQTYQETQYF. This chain connects TRBV20-1 to TRBJ2-5; TCRdb returns TRBD1, unconfirmable since there is no DNA. The germline V gene has CDR1 DFQATT and CDR2 SNEGSKA (reference sequence). This CDR3 is 16 amino acids long.

The gene calls are TRBV12-3 or TRBV12-4 and TRBJ1-4; no DNA is available, so the TRBD1 call from TCRdb remains unchecked. The CDR3 runs 15 residues. The CDR3: CASRRLEGTNEKLFF.

The V gene is TRBV28, the J gene TRBJ2-7; the TCRdb D gene call, TRBD2, has no DNA to confirm it. This CDR3 has 13 residues. The V gene's germline CDR1 is MDHEN and CDR2 SYDVKM. CDR3 sequence: CASNLAGGNEQYF.

V gene TRBV5-1 combines with J gene TRBJ2-7; as DNA is missing, the TRBD2 call by TCRdb cannot be tested. This CDR3 comprises 14 residues. The germline CDR1 and CDR2 sequences are SGHRS and YFSETQ. The CDR3 reads CASSVPSGSYEQYF.

The V gene is TRBV6-5, the J gene TRBJ1-6; TCRdb names TRBD1, which stays unverified in the absence of DNA. Germline lookup yields CDR1 MNHEY and CDR2 SVGAGI. The CDR3 totals 14 residues. The CDR3 here is CASSYDRTDSPLHF.

This rearrangement joins TRBV4-2 to TRBJ1-1. Germline V gene lookup returns CDR1 LGHNA and CDR2 YNFKEQ. There are 14 residues in the CDR3. CDR3 amino acids: CASSQVAGTTEAFF.

The genes are TRBV30 and TRBJ2-3; with no DNA, the TCRdb D assignment of TRBD2 cannot be verified. The germline gives CDR1 GTSNPN, CDR2 SVGIG (reference sequence). This CDR3 has 15 residues. The CDR3: CAWSPDFTFTDTQYF.

V is TRBV20-1 and J is TRBJ2-3; TCRdb's D call, TRBD1, is unchecked because there is no DNA. The CDR3 consists of 15 residues. Germline-derived CDR1 and CDR2 are DFQATT and SNEGSKA (reference sequence). The CDR3 sequence: CSARGRRGMTDTQYF.

The genes are TRBV5-3 and TRBJ1-1; TCRdb selects TRBD1, and the lack of DNA leaves this call unchecked. TRBV5-3 has ORF status, its function being uncertain. This CDR3 has 12 residues. The CDR3 sequence is CARSLRQGRAFF.

J is TRBJ1-1 and V is TRBV5-1; TCRdb selects TRBD1, and the lack of DNA leaves this call unchecked. Germline CDR1 and CDR2: SGHRS and YFSETQ. This CDR3 has 16 amino acids. The CDR3 reads CASSAIRTGLNTEAFF.